This T cell receptor (beta chain) was recovered during a study of Ad26.COV2.S vaccination and SARS-CoV-2 variants. About the study: The donor was enrolled in the Ad26.COV2.S arm of the COV1001 trial.

Treatment described: over 15 received Ad26.COV2.S at low or high dose, single or two shots; roughly 5 received placebo; per-sample allocation not given. The investigators took samples on day 63 after the first vaccine or placebo injection. Clones were read by immunoSEQ multiplex PCR, and TCRdb kept only the in-frame ones, dropping some. The data contain under 600,000 clones, around 89% of them seen just once; the ten biggest clones take up about 1.7%. V dropped 0 bases and J dropped 0 bases, with 6 bases sitting between them. Germline V gene sequence: CDR1 MGHRA, CDR2 YSYEKL. CDR3 length equals 15 residues.

This rearrangement joins TRBV4-1 to TRBJ1-5; weak D call: TRBD1 (6 bases). This sequence originates from a person aged 18 to 65 who received the Ad26.COV2.S COVID-19 vaccine or a placebo. The source was peripheral blood, collected in a trial of Ad26.COV2.S vaccine versus placebo. The chain's CDR3 is CASSQEGASNQPQHF. The DNA for the CDR3 is TGCGCCAGCAGCCAAGAGGGGGCTAGCAATCAGCCCCAGCATTTT.